This TCR beta chain comes out of a study of blood T cell repertoires in COVID-19. For the study at large: T cells, B-cell-depleted T cells, or PBMCs provided the cDNA or gDNA that served as material.

Trimming at V came to 5 bases and at J to 4 bases, leaving 11 bases not matched to a gene. Germline V lookup: CDR1 MNHEY, CDR2 SMNVEV (reference sequence). The CDR3 covers 16 residues. The repertoire was sequenced with immunoSEQ multiplex PCR; TCRdb's copy has only in-frame clones and lacks some. In the table there are fewer than 450,000 clones, 90% of which are singletons. The sample comprised PBMCs or T cells enriched from blood (not recorded which). The source of this sequence is a man younger than 35 who had recovered from COVID-19. The V gene is TRBV27, the J gene TRBJ1-3; 7 nucleotides agree with TRBD1. The DNA of the CDR3 is TGTGCCAGCAGTCTCGACCACCCGGGACAGGGAAACACCATATATTTT. Its translation: CASSLDHPGQGNTIYF.